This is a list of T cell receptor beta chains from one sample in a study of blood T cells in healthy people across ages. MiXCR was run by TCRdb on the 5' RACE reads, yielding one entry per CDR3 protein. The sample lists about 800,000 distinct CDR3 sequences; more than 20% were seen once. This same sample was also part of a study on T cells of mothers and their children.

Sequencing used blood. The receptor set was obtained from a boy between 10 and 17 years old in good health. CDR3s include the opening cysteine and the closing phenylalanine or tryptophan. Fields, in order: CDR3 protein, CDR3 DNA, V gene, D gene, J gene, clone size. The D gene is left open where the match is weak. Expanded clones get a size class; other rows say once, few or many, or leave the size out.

CDR3 protein: CASSLAGAKNYEQYF
CDR3 DNA: TGTGCCAGCAGCTTGGCGGGGGCGAAGAACTACGAGCAGTACTTC
V gene: TRBV7-2
D gene: NA
J gene: TRBJ2-7
clone size: NA

CDR3 protein: CSASSSRTSTYNEQFF
CDR3 DNA: TGCAGTGCTAGCTCTTCGCGGACTAGCACGTACAATGAGCAGTTCTTC
V gene: TRBV20-1
D gene: TRBD2
J gene: TRBJ2-1
clone size: NA

CDR3 protein: CASSLDFPRGMIETQYF
CDR3 DNA: TGTGCCAGCAGTTTAGACTTCCCTCGGGGGATGATAGAGACCCAGTACTTC
V gene: TRBV28
D gene: NA
J gene: TRBJ2-5
clone size: few

CDR3 protein: CASNPHGGYGYTF
CDR3 DNA: TGCGCCAGCAACCCACATGGGGGCTATGGCTACACCTTC
V gene: TRBV7-9
D gene: NA
J gene: TRBJ1-2
clone size: many

CDR3 protein: CSARVPSSNQPQHF
CDR3 DNA: TGCAGTGCTAGAGTCCCCTCCAGCAATCAGCCCCAGCATTTT
V gene: TRBV20-1
D gene: NA
J gene: TRBJ1-5
clone size: few

CDR3 protein: CASSQGVDGGSYEQYF
CDR3 DNA: TGCGCCAGCAGCCAAGGGGTGGACGGCGGGTCCTACGAGCAGTACTTC
V gene: TRBV4-3
D gene: NA
J gene: TRBJ2-7
clone size: NA

CDR3 protein: CASSLKIPTYNEQFF
CDR3 DNA: TGTGCCAGCAGCTTAAAAATTCCGACCTACAATGAGCAGTTCTTC
V gene: TRBV11-2
D gene: NA
J gene: TRBJ2-1
clone size: once

CDR3 protein: CASSPLFGSGTDTQYF
CDR3 DNA: TGTGCCAGCAGCCCCCTATTTGGGTCGGGCACAGATACGCAGTATTTT
V gene: TRBV7-9
D gene: NA
J gene: TRBJ2-3
clone size: NA

CDR3 protein: CASSFMLDRGHYVETQYF
CDR3 DNA: TGTGCCAGCAGTTTCATGTTGGACAGGGGGCATTATGTAGAGACCCAGTACTTC
V gene: TRBV12-3/TRBV12-4
D gene: TRBD1
J gene: TRBJ2-5
clone size: few

CDR3 protein: CSFWSSGQQETQYF
CDR3 DNA: TGCAGCTTCTGGTCGTCCGGACAGCAAGAGACCCAGTACTTC
V gene: TRBV29-1
D gene: NA
J gene: TRBJ2-5
clone size: few

CDR3 protein: CASSQDLLAETQYF
CDR3 DNA: TGCGCCAGCAGCCAAGACCTACTGGCCGAGACCCAGTACTTC
V gene: TRBV4-3
D gene: NA
J gene: TRBJ2-5
clone size: NA

CDR3 protein: CASSFSQGDLYSGANVLTF
CDR3 DNA: TGCGCCAGCAGCTTTTCACAGGGAGATTTATACTCTGGGGCCAACGTCCTGACTTTC
V gene: TRBV5-1
D gene: NA
J gene: TRBJ2-6
clone size: few

CDR3 protein: CASSPPGQGGGETQYF
CDR3 DNA: TGTGCCAGCAGCCCCCCCGGGCAGGGGGGGGGAGAGACCCAGTACTTC
V gene: TRBV7-2
D gene: NA
J gene: TRBJ2-5
clone size: few

CDR3 protein: CASSLLPGSSPYEQYF
CDR3 DNA: TGTGCCAGCAGTTTACTCCCCGGGAGTTCGCCCTACGAGCAGTACTTC
V gene: TRBV27
D gene: NA
J gene: TRBJ2-7
clone size: NA

CDR3 protein: CASSADSTGELFF
CDR3 DNA: TGTGCCAGCAGCGCCGACAGCACCGGGGAGCTGTTTTTT
V gene: TRBV7-2
D gene: NA
J gene: TRBJ2-2
clone size: NA

CDR3 protein: CASKGQDLMNTEAFF
CDR3 DNA: TGTGCCAGCAAGGGACAGGACCTCATGAACACTGAAGCTTTCTTT
V gene: TRBV6-5
D gene: TRBD1
J gene: TRBJ1-1
clone size: few

CDR3 protein: CASSQVYRDTQYF
CDR3 DNA: TGCGCCAGCAGCCAAGTTTATCGAGATACGCAGTATTTT
V gene: TRBV4-3
D gene: NA
J gene: TRBJ2-3
clone size: NA

CDR3 protein: CASSSPGQGSGANVLTF
CDR3 DNA: TGTGCCAGCAGCTCCCCGGGACAGGGCTCTGGGGCCAACGTCCTGACTTTC
V gene: TRBV7-3
D gene: TRBD1
J gene: TRBJ2-6
clone size: few

CDR3 protein: CASRDRGDTEAFF
CDR3 DNA: TGTGCCAGCAGAGACAGGGGTGACACTGAAGCTTTCTTT
V gene: TRBV27
D gene: TRBD1
J gene: TRBJ1-1
clone size: few

CDR3 protein: CTVLSGSGEQYF
CDR3 DNA: TGCACCGTCCTTTCCGGCTCCGGCGAGCAGTACTTC
V gene: TRBV29-1
D gene: NA
J gene: TRBJ2-7
clone size: few

CDR3 protein: CASSSWDRAYEQYF
CDR3 DNA: TGTGCCAGCAGTTCCTGGGACAGGGCCTACGAGCAGTACTTC
V gene: TRBV6-5
D gene: TRBD1
J gene: TRBJ2-7
clone size: NA

CDR3 protein: CASSPGQSPGYTF
CDR3 DNA: TGTGCCAGTAGTCCCGGACAGTCTCCTGGCTACACCTTC
V gene: TRBV19
D gene: NA
J gene: TRBJ1-2
clone size: NA

CDR3 protein: CSVLRGEAYNEQFF
CDR3 DNA: TGCAGCGTTCTTCGGGGCGAGGCGTACAATGAGCAGTTCTTC
V gene: TRBV29-1
D gene: NA
J gene: TRBJ2-1
clone size: NA

CDR3 protein: CASSQVLAGGPNEQFF
CDR3 DNA: TGTGCCAGCAGCCAAGTTCTAGCGGGAGGGCCAAATGAGCAGTTCTTC
V gene: TRBV4-2
D gene: TRBD2
J gene: TRBJ2-1
clone size: few

CDR3 protein: CSARDFRVSGRAADTQYF
CDR3 DNA: TGCAGTGCTAGAGATTTCCGGGTTAGCGGGAGGGCGGCAGATACGCAGTATTTT
V gene: TRBV20-1
D gene: TRBD2
J gene: TRBJ2-3
clone size: few

CDR3 protein: CASSQDHRSYEQYF
CDR3 DNA: TGCGCCAGCAGCCAAGATCACAGGAGCTACGAGCAGTACTTC
V gene: TRBV4-3
D gene: NA
J gene: TRBJ2-7
clone size: NA

CDR3 protein: CASSYQTYSNQPQHF
CDR3 DNA: TGTGCCAGCAGTTATCAGACATATAGCAATCAGCCCCAGCATTTT
V gene: TRBV6-2/TRBV6-3
D gene: NA
J gene: TRBJ1-5
clone size: once